The 28 T cell receptor beta chains listed next were all sequenced from one sample in a study of blood T cell repertoires in COVID-19. Produced via immunoSEQ multiplex PCR; TCRdb's table is partial and in-frame only. The data show 150,000 to 200,000 clones, roughly 84% seen once. The specimen sequenced was peripheral blood. Receptors were obtained from a woman between 65 and 79 years old with COVID-19, enrolled during active disease.

The J gene is TRBJ2-7, the V gene TRBV18; TRBD2 matches 10 bases. V trimming: 0 bases; J trimming: 1 base; junction bases outside the gene matches: 3. The V gene's germline CDR1 is KGHSH and CDR2 LQKENI. The CDR3 has 16 amino acids. The CDR3 nucleotides read TGTGCCAGCTCACCACCAAGGACTAGCGGTTCCTACGAGCAGTACTTC. Amino acid sequence: CASSPPRTSGSYEQYF.

The chain joins TRBV9 to TRBJ2-3, with 7 bases matching TRBD1. The CDR3 runs to 15 residues. V lost 3 bases to trimming and J lost 3 bases; unmatched junction nucleotides: 7. Germline V lookup: CDR1 SGDLS, CDR2 YYNGEE. CDR3 residues: CASSAQGGATDTQYF. The CDR3 DNA is TGTGCCAGCAGCGCCCAAGGGGGCGCGACAGATACGCAGTATTTT.

This chain uses TRBV6-4 with TRBJ2-3, with a tentative D call TRBD2 (6 bases). The length of the CDR3 is 14 residues. V lost 0 bases and J lost 6, with 10 bases in between. Per germline, CDR1 MRHNA and CDR2 SNTAGT. DNA of the CDR3: TGTGCCAGCAGTGACTCGACGGGAGTCGATACGCAGTATTTT. Translation gives CASSDSTGVDTQYF.

A word on this clone: Other nucleotide sequences in the sample specify the same CDR3. J is TRBJ2-1 and V is TRBV28; 9 bases map to TRBD2. The germline gives CDR1 MDHEN, CDR2 SYDVKM. Germline trimming cut 3 bases from V and 7 bases from J; bases unmatched to any gene: 1. The CDR3 is made up of 13 amino acids. The CDR3 sequence: CASSLTSGNEQFF. The CDR3, as DNA: TGTGCCAGCAGTTTGACTAGCGGAAATGAGCAGTTCTTC.

The chain uses TRBV10-1 and TRBJ1-5; 8 bases align to TRBD1. CDR3 size: 14 residues. Germline V gives CDR1 WNHNN, CDR2 SYGVQD (reference sequence). J lost 7 bases, V lost 6 bases, and 8 bases had no gene match. CDR3 DNA sequence: TGCGCCAGCAGCAGTGACAGGGGACGCCAGCCCCAGCATTTT. Translating it yields CASSSDRGRQPQHF.

This clone was seen only once. The J gene is TRBJ2-3, the V gene TRBV15, with 12 positions matching TRBD2. The CDR3 length is 16 residues. Losses at the gene ends were 3 bases for V and 4 bases for J; bases not matched to a gene: 5. Germline V gives CDR1 LNHNV, CDR2 YYDKDF (reference sequence). CDR3 loop: CATSRTSGSNADTQYF. The CDR3 DNA follows: TGTGCCACCAGCAGGACTAGCGGGAGTAACGCAGATACGCAGTATTTT.

The chain employs TRBV15 and TRBJ1-3; TRBD1 aligns across 9 bases. The CDR3 has 16 amino acids. V shed 3 bases, J shed 2 bases, and the junction held 5 bases outside the gene matches. Germline CDR1 and CDR2: LNHNV and YYDKDF (reference sequence). DNA for the CDR3: TGTGCCACCAGCAGCCCCGGGACAGGGCCTGGAAACACCATATATTTT. Translation: CATSSPGTGPGNTIYF.

This clone was detected a few times. The chain links TRBV11-2 to TRBJ2-1; 7 bases are a match to TRBD2. Germline values: CDR1 SGHAT, CDR2 FQNNGV. V shed 6 bases and J 5 bases; nucleotides not matched to a gene: 13. The CDR3 loop spans 16 amino acids. The CDR3 DNA sequence: TGTGCCAGCAGACGCCCCTCCCGGGCGGGGGACAATGAGCAGTTCTTC. This sequence encodes CASRRPSRAGDNEQFF. The full variable domain, its missing parts supplied by reference TRBV11-2 and TRBJ2-1, is EAGVAQSPRYKIIEKRQSVAFWCNPISGHATLYWYQQILGQGPKLLIQFQNNGVVDDSQLPKDRFSAERLKGVDSTLKIQPAKLEDSAVYLCASRRPSRAGDNEQFFGPGTRLTVL.

The chain is built from TRBV28 and TRBJ1-2; D gene uncertain. The CDR3 loop spans 15 amino acids. V was pared by 3 bases and J by 8 bases, with 19 bases between. The germline V gene encodes CDR1 MDHEN and CDR2 SYDVKM. The CDR3 is CASSFGLRWAFGYTF. Written as DNA, the CDR3 is TGTGCCAGCAGTTTTGGCCTTCGGTGGGCGTTCGGCTACACCTTC.

V is TRBV10-3 and J is TRBJ1-1, with D perhaps TRBD1 (5 bases). This CDR3 spans 15 amino acids. The germline V and J ends were trimmed by 2 bases and 1 base, with 11 bases remaining between them. The germline V gene encodes CDR1 ENHRY and CDR2 SYGVKD. The chain's CDR3 is CAISEPGGGNTEAFF. The CDR3 nucleotides are TGTGCCATCAGTGAGCCCGGGGGAGGGAACACTGAAGCTTTCTTT.

The V and J genes are TRBV10-2 and TRBJ2-7, with 11 bases identical to TRBD2. This CDR3 contains 13 residues. V shed 8 bases, J shed 0 bases, and the junction held 0 bases outside the gene matches. Germline CDR1 is WSHSY and CDR2 is SAAADI. The CDR3 sequence: CASGTSGSYEQYV. DNA for the CDR3: TGCGCCAGCGGGACTAGCGGCTCCTACGAGCAGTACGTC.

This chain joins TRBV5-1 and TRBJ2-7; 11 bases agree with TRBD1. This CDR3 is 14 amino acids long. Germline CDR1 reads SGHRS; CDR2 reads YFSETQ. V lost 4 bases, J lost 3 bases, and 3 bases stayed unmatched. CDR3 in amino acids: CASSEGTGGYEQYV. For the CDR3, the DNA is TGCGCCAGCAGCGAAGGGACAGGGGGCTACGAGCAGTACGTC.

The chain employs TRBV28 and TRBJ2-7, with 9 bases identical to TRBD2. The CDR3 sequence is 14 residues long. J lost 6 bases, V lost 4 bases, and 7 bases had no gene match. The V gene's germline CDR1 is MDHEN and CDR2 SYDVKM. The CDR3 reads CASSSPAGGREQYF. CDR3 sequence (DNA): TGTGCCAGCAGTTCGCCAGCGGGAGGACGCGAGCAGTACTTC. The full variable domain, its missing parts supplied by reference TRBV28 and TRBJ2-7, is DVKVTQSSRYLVKRTGEKVFLECVQDMDHENMFWYRQDPGLGLRLIYFSYDVKMKEKGDIPEGYSVSREKKERFSLILESASTNQTSMYLCASSSPAGGREQYFGPGTRLTVT.

The chain uses TRBV6-5 and TRBJ2-2; D gene uncertain. This CDR3 is built from 11 residues. Germline V lookup: CDR1 MNHEY, CDR2 SVGAGI. With 6 bases removed from V and 4 bases from J, the gap between germline ends came to 3 bases. CDR3 coding DNA: TGTGCCAGCAGCTTCACCGGGGAGCTGTTTTTT. Protein sequence: CASSFTGELFF.

The gene calls are TRBV20-1 and TRBJ1-5; 9 bases align to TRBD1. The CDR3 extends over 15 amino acids. Germline V CDR1 and CDR2: DFQATT, SNEGSKA (reference sequence). V lost 6 bases to trimming and J lost 4 bases; unmatched junction nucleotides: 10. CDR3 residues: CSASQGTGRNQPQHF. The CDR3 region has the DNA TGCAGTGCGAGTCAGGGGACAGGGAGAAATCAGCCCCAGCATTTT.

This chain joins TRBV5-1 and TRBJ2-7; 7 bases align to TRBD1. Germline lookup yields CDR1 SGHRS and CDR2 YFSETQ. J lost 6 bases, V lost 0 bases, and 3 bases had no gene match. This CDR3 spans 13 amino acids. The CDR3 nucleotides are TGCGCCAGCAGCTTGGTACAGGGGTCCGAGCAGTACTTC. Protein: CASSLVQGSEQYF.

This clone is a singleton in its sample. CDR3 nucleotides: TGTGCCAGCAGCGACAGGGGAGGAAACTATGGCTACACCTTC. Its translation is CASSDRGGNYGYTF. The chain combines TRBV3-1 (or the pseudogene TRBV3-2) with TRBJ1-2; the match to TRBD1 covers 8 bases. CDR3 length: 14 residues. From germline, CDR1 is LGHDT and CDR2 YNNKEL (reference sequence). V shed 5 bases and J 2 bases; nucleotides not matched to a gene: 4.

This clone was seen only a few times. The chain employs TRBV19 and TRBJ2-7; tentatively, D is TRBD2 (5 bases). Germline lookup yields CDR1 LNHDA and CDR2 SQIVND (reference sequence). V dropped 4 bases and J dropped 2 bases, with 12 bases sitting between them. CDR3 size: 14 residues. The CDR3 sequence is CASSTHGNPYEQYF. The CDR3 DNA reads as TGTGCCAGTAGTACCCACGGGAACCCCTACGAGCAGTACTTC.

This sequence joins TRBV19 and TRBJ2-1; 7 positions agree with TRBD2. With 5 bases clipped from V and 2 bases from J, the junction kept 6 bases outside the gene matches. This CDR3 has 15 residues. Germline V gene sequence: CDR1 LNHDA, CDR2 SQIVND (reference sequence). The CDR3 loop is CASSFMGGAYNEQFF. The CDR3 DNA reads as TGTGCCAGTAGTTTTATGGGAGGGGCCTACAATGAGCAGTTCTTC.

The chain links TRBV30 to TRBJ1-5; D uncertain. The V end was cut by 4 bases, the J end by 3 bases, with 13 bases between. This CDR3 has 14 residues. The germline V gene encodes CDR1 GTSNPN and CDR2 SVGIG (reference sequence). The CDR3 loop is CAWTARSYNQPQHF. As DNA, the CDR3 is TGTGCCTGGACTGCTCGGAGCTACAATCAGCCCCAGCATTTT.

The genes are TRBV10-3 and TRBJ1-2, with D perhaps matching TRBD1 (5 bases). From germline, CDR1 is ENHRY and CDR2 SYGVKD. This CDR3 spans 11 amino acids. Trimming pared 10 bases from V and 11 bases from J, leaving 17 bases between. The CDR3 loop reads CATGVRQGYTF. The CDR3 DNA sequence: TGTGCCACGGGGGTCCGGCAGGGATACACCTTC.

Only a few counts were recorded for this clone. The V and J genes are TRBV7-2 and TRBJ1-1, with TRBD1 as a possible D gene (5 bases). The V end was cut by 6 bases, the J end by 4 bases, with 15 bases between. The CDR3 covers 14 residues. CDR1 is SGHTA and CDR2 is FQGNSA in the germline V gene. The chain's CDR3 is CASRSGSVSTEAFF. Written as DNA, the CDR3 is TGTGCCAGCAGATCAGGGTCTGTTTCCACTGAAGCTTTCTTT.

The V and J genes are TRBV5-4 and TRBJ2-3; 12 bases are shared with TRBD2. Germline V gives CDR1 SGHNT, CDR2 YYREEE (reference sequence). Trimming cost V 0 bases and J 7 bases; bases outside gene matches: 3. This CDR3 contains 15 residues. CDR3 coding DNA: TGTGCCAGCAGCTTGGCGACTAGCGGGAGAAATACGCAGTATTTT. Translated: CASSLATSGRNTQYF. The entire variable domain, with the rest obtained from reference TRBV5-4 and TRBJ2-3, is as follows: ETGVTQSPTHLIKTRGQQVTLRCSSQSGHNTVSWYQQALGQGPQFIFQYYREEENGRGNFPPRFSGLQFPNYSSELNVNALELDDSALYLCASSLATSGRNTQYFGPGTRLTVL.

The rearrangement links TRBV28 to TRBJ1-5, with 7 bases matching TRBD1. CDR3 length: 15 residues. Unmatched junction bases numbered 6, after V lost 5 bases and J lost 2 bases. Per the germline V gene, CDR1 is MDHEN and CDR2 is SYDVKM. CDR3 bases: TGTGCCAGCAGTGGGACAGTTCGGGGCAATCAGCCCCAGCATTTT. Translation: CASSGTVRGNQPQHF.

The J gene is TRBJ1-1, the V gene TRBV23-1, with 8 bases matching TRBD1. TRBV23-1 is recorded as an ORF, its role being uncertain. This CDR3 is built from 15 residues. With V trimmed by 4 bases and J by 7 bases, 11 bases remained unmatched. CDR3 residues: CASSLPRGLSGEAFF. CDR3 coding DNA: TGCGCCAGCAGTCTACCCAGGGGGCTTAGTGGTGAAGCTTTCTTT.

V and J are TRBV30 and TRBJ2-3; 9 bases line up with TRBD2. This CDR3 contains 14 residues. V shed 2 bases, J shed 5 bases, and the junction held 5 bases outside the gene matches. CDR1 GTSNPN and CDR2 SVGIG come from the germline V gene (reference sequence). Here the CDR3 reads CAWSSGRRKDTQYF. DNA for the CDR3: TGTGCCTGGAGTAGCGGGAGGCGAAAAGATACGCAGTATTTT.

This clone was seen once. The chain combines TRBV5-6 with TRBJ1-2; 7 positions match TRBD1. Germline V gene lookup returns CDR1 SGHDT and CDR2 YYEEEE. There are 19 residues in the CDR3. V shed 4 bases, J shed 5 bases, and the junction held 23 bases outside the gene matches. CDR3: CASSPNRARTGTRGYGYTF. The CDR3 nucleotides are TGTGCCAGCAGCCCTAACCGAGCACGGACAGGAACTCGGGGATATGGCTACACCTTC.

The chain couples TRBV27 to TRBJ2-2; D call uncertain. The CDR3 contains 14 residues. From germline, CDR1 is MNHEY and CDR2 SMNVEV (reference sequence). The ends were cut back, 3 bases at V and 2 bases at J, with 7 bases in the middle. CDR3 nucleotide sequence: TGTGCCAGCAGTTTGCGTATAAACACCGGGGAGCTGTTTTTT. Translation: CASSLRINTGELFF.